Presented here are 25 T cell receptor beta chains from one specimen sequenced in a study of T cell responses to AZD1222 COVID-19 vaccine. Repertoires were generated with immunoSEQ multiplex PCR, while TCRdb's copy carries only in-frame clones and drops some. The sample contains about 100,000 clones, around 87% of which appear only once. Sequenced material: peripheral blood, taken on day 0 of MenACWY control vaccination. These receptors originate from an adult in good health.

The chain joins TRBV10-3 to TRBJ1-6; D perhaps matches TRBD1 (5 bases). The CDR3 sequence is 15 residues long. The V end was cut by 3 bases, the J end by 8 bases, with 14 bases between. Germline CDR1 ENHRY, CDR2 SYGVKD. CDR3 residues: CAISERGARDSPLHF. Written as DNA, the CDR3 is TGTGCCATCAGTGAAAGGGGCGCAAGGGATTCACCCCTCCACTTT.

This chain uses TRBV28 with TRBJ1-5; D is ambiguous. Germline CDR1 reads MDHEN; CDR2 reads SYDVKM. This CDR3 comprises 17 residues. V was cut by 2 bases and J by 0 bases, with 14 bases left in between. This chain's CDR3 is CASSLGISRFSNQPQHF. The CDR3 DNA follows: TGTGCCAGCAGTTTAGGGATAAGTCGTTTTAGCAATCAGCCCCAGCATTTT.

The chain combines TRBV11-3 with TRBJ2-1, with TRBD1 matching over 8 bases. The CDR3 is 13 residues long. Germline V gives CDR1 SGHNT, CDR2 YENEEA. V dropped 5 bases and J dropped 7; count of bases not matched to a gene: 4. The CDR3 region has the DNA TGTGCCAGCAGCCGAAACAGGGGGAATGAGCAGTTCTTC. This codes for CASSRNRGNEQFF.

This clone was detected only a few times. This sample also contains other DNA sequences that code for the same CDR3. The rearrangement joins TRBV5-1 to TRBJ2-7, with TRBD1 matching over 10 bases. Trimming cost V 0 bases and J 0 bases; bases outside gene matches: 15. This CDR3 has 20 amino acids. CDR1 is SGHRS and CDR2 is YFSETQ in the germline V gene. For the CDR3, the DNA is TGCGCCAGCAGCTTGGCCAGTCCCCTAAGGACAGGGGGGTACTCCTACGAGCAGTACTTC. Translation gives CASSLASPLRTGGYSYEQYF.

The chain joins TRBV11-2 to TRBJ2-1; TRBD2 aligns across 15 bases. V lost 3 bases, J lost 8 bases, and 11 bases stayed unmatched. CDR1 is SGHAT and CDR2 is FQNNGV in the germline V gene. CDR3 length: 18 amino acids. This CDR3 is CASSLYPGLAGGWDEQFF. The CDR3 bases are TGTGCCAGCAGCTTGTACCCGGGACTAGCGGGGGGCTGGGATGAGCAGTTCTTC.

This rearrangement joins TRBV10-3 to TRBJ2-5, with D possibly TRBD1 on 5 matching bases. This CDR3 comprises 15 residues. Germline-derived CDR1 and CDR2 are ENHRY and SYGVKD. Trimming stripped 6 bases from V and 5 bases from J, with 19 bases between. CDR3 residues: CAISPQSGNLETQYF. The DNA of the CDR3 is TGTGCCATCAGCCCGCAGTCAGGGAACCTCGAGACCCAGTACTTC.

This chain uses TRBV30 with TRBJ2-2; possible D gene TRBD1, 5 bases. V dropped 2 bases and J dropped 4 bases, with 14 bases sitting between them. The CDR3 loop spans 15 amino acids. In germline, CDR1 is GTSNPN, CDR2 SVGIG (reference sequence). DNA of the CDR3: TGTGCCTGGAGTTCCGCCCCGGACACCACCGGGGAGCTGTTTTTT. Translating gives CAWSSAPDTTGELFF.

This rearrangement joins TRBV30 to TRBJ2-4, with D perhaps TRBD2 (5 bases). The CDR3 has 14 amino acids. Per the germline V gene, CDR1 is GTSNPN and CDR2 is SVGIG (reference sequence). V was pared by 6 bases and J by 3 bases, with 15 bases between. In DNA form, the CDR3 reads TGTGCCTGCCAGGACTGGACCATCAAAAACATTCAGTACTTC. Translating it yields CACQDWTIKNIQYF.

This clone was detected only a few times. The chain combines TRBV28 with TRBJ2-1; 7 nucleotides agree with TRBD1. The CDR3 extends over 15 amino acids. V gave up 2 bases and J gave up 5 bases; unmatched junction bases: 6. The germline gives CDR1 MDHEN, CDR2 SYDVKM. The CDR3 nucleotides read TGTGCCAGCAGTTTAGGGCCAGGGGGTGACAATGAGCAGTTCTTC. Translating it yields CASSLGPGGDNEQFF. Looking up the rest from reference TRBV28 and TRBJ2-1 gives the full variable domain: DVKVTQSSRYLVKRTGEKVFLECVQDMDHENMFWYRQDPGLGLRLIYFSYDVKMKEKGDIPEGYSVSREKKERFSLILESASTNQTSMYLCASSLGPGGDNEQFFGPGTRLTVL.

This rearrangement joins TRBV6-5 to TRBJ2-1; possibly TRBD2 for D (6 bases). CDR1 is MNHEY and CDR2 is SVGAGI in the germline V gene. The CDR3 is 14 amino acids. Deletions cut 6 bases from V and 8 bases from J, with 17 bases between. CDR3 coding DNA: TGTGCCAGCAGCCGGGGGTCAAGGAGGGATGAGCAGTTCTTC. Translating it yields CASSRGSRRDEQFF.

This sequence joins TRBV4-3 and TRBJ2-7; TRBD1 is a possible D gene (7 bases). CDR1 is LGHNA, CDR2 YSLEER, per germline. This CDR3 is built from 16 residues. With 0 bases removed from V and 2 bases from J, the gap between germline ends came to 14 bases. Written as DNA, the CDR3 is TGCGCCAGCAGCCAAGACTTTCAGGGGGGTCCCTACGAGCAGTACTTC. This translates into CASSQDFQGGPYEQYF.

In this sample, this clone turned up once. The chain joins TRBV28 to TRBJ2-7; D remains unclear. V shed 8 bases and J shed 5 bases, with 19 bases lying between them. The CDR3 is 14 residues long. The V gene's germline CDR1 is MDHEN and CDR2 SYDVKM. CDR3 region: CASLSGSPGHEQYF. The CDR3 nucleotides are TGTGCCAGCTTATCCGGTTCCCCTGGGCACGAGCAGTACTTC.

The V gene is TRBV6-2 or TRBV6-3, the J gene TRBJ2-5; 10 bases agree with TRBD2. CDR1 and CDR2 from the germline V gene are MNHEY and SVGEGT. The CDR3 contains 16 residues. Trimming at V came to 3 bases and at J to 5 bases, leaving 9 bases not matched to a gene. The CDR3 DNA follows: TGTGCCAGCAGTTATAGCGGGGGGCTGGGAGGGGAGACCCAGTACTTC. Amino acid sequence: CASSYSGGLGGETQYF.

The CDR3 region has the DNA TGTGCCAGCAGCCGACAGGGGTCGTACTACGAGCAGTACTTC. Its protein product is CASSRQGSYYEQYF. This rearrangement joins TRBV27 to TRBJ2-7; 8 nucleotides agree with TRBD1. V shed 6 bases and J 3 bases; nucleotides not matched to a gene: 7. The germline CDR1 and CDR2 sequences are MNHEY and SMNVEV (reference sequence). The CDR3 contains 14 residues.

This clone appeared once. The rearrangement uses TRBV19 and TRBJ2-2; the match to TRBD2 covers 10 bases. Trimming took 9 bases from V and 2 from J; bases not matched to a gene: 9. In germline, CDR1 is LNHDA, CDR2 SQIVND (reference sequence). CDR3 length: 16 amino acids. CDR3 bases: TGTGCCAGCTCCTCTCTAGCGGGGGCTAACACCGGGGAGCTGTTTTTT. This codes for CASSSLAGANTGELFF.

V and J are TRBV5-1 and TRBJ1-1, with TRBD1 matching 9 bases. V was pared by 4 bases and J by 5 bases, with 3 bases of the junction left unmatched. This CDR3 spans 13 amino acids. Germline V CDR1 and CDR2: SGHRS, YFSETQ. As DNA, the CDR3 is TGCGCCAGCAGCATGACAGGGGGGACTGAAGCTTTCTTT. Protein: CASSMTGGTEAFF.

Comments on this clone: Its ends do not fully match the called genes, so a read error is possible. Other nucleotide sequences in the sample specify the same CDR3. The CDR3 DNA is TGCGGGGCAGGGGCCCCTTCTAACTATGGCTACACCTTC. This translates into CGAGAPSNYGYTF. The V call is TRBV28, the J call TRBJ1-2; D perhaps matches TRBD1 (6 bases). The germline V gene encodes CDR1 MDHEN and CDR2 SYDVKM. The CDR3 extends over 13 amino acids.

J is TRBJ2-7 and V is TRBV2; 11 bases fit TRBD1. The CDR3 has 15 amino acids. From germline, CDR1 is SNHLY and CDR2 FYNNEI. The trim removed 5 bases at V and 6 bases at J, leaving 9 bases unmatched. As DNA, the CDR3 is TGTGCCAGCAGTACTACGAGGGGGACAGGGGGCGAGCAGTACTTC. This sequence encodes CASSTTRGTGGEQYF. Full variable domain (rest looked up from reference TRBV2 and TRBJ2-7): EPEVTQTPSHQVTQMGQEVILRCVPISNHLYFYWYRQILGQKVEFLVSFYNNEISEKSEIFDDQFSVERPDGSNFTLKIRSTKLEDSAMYFCASSTTRGTGGEQYFGPGTRLTVT.

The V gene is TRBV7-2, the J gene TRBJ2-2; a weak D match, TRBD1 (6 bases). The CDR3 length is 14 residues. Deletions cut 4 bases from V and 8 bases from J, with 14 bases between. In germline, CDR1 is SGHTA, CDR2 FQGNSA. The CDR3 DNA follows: TGTGCCAGCAGCTCCCGACCCGGGACAGGGGAGCTGTTTTTT. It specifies CASSSRPGTGELFF.

CDR3 region: CASSASQGQGYGYTF. For the CDR3, the DNA is TGTGCCAGCAGCGCCTCCCAGGGGCAGGGCTATGGCTACACCTTC. This sequence joins TRBV9 and TRBJ1-2; a weak D match, TRBD1 (6 bases). V lost 3 bases and J lost 4, with 16 bases in between. Germline CDR1 is SGDLS and CDR2 is YYNGEE. This CDR3 has 15 residues.

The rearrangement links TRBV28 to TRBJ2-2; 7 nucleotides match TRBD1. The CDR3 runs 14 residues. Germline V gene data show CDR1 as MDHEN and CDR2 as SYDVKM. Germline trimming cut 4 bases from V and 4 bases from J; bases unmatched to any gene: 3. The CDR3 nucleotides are TGTGCCAGCAGTTGGGGACAGAGCACCGGGGAGCTGTTTTTT. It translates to CASSWGQSTGELFF.

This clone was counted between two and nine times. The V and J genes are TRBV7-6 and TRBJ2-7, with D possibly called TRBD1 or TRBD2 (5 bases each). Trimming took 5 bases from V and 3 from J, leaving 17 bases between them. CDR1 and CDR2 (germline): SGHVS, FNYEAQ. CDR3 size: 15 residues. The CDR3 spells CASSLGTLPRYEQYF. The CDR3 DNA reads TGTGCCAGCAGCCTGGGGACCCTGCCCCGCTACGAGCAGTACTTC. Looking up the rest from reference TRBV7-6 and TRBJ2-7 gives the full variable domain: GAGVSQSPRYKVTKRGQDVALRCDPISGHVSLYWYRQALGQGPEFLTYFNYEAQQDKSGLPNDRFSAERPEGSISTLTIQRTEQRDSAMYRCASSLGTLPRYEQYFGPGTRLTVT.

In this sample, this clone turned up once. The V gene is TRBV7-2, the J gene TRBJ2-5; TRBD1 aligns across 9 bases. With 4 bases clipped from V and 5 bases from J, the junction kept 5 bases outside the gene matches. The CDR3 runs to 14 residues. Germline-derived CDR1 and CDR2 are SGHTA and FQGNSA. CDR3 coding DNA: TGTGCCAGCAGCTCGGACAGGGGCGCGGAGACCCAGTACTTC. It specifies CASSSDRGAETQYF.

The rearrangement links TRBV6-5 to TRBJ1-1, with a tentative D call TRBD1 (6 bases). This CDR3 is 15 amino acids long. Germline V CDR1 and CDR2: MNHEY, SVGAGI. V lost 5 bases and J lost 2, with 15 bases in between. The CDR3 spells CASSRQVGGNTEAFF. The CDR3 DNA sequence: TGTGCCAGCAGTCGACAGGTTGGGGGAAACACTGAAGCTTTCTTT.

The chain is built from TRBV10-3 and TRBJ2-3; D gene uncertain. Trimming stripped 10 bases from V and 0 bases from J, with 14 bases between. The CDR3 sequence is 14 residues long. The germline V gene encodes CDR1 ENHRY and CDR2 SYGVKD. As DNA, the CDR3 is TGTGCCACCCGCCACCGTACTAGCACAGATACGCAGTATTTT. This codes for CATRHRTSTDTQYF.